This T cell receptor beta chain comes out of a study of CD8 T cells in Susac syndrome. Germline V lookup: CDR1 SNHLY, CDR2 FYNNEI. V shed 6 bases and J shed 2 bases, with 23 bases lying between them. The CDR3 is 17 amino acids. RNA in amounts of about 0.45 to 1 ug was reverse transcribed with random hexamers. MiXCR, run by TCRdb on the immunoSEQ multiplex PCR reads, gives a single entry per CDR3 protein. The sample contains some 130,000 distinct CDR3 sequences, 91% of which appear only once. The sequenced sample consisted of CD8+ T cells from PBMCs. This TCR came from a human donor with multiple sclerosis. This rearrangement joins TRBV2 to TRBJ2-7; D is unresolved. The CDR3 sequence is CASSSEWVDTDTYEQYF. CDR3 coding DNA: TGTGCCAGCAGCAGTGAGTGGGTCGATACGGATACCTACGAGCAGTACTTC.